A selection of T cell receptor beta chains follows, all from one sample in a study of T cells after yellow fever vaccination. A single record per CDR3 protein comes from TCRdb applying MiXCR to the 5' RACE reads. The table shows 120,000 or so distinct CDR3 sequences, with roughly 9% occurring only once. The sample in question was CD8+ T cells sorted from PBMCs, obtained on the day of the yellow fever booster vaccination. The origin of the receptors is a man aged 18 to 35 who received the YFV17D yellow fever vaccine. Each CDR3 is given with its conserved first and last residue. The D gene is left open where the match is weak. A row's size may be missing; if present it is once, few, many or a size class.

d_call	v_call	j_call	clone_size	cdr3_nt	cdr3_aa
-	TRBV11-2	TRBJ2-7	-	TGTGCCAGCAGCTCCAGACCGAGGCCGTACGAGCAGTACTTC	CASSSRPRPYEQYF
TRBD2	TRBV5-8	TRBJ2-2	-	TGTGCCACAGGGAGGGCCGGGGAGCTGTTTTTT	CATGRAGELFF
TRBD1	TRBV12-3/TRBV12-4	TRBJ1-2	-	TGTGCCAGCAGTTCTTTGACAGGGAGGGCCGGCGGATACACCTTC	CASSSLTGRAGGYTF
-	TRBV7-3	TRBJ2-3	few	TGTGCCAGCCGAGGAGGGGGCACAGATACGCAGTATTTT	CASRGGGTDTQYF
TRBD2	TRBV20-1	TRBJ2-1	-	TGCAGTGCTAGAGATAACGGCGGGAGAAGATACAATGAGCAGTTCTTC	CSARDNGGRRYNEQFF
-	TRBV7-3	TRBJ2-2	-	TGTGCCAGCAGCCAAGATCCCGGGGGCACCGGGGAGCTGTTTTTT	CASSQDPGGTGELFF
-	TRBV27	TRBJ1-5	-	TGTGCCAGCAGTTTAAGCGCAGCTAATCAGCCCCAGCATTTT	CASSLSAANQPQHF
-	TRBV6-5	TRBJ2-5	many	TGTGCCAGCAGTCTAGGGGGTTACCAAGAGACCCAGTACTTC	CASSLGGYQETQYF
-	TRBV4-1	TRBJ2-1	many	TGCGCCAGCAGCCAAGTGGCCGGGGTTAATGAGCAGTTCTTC	CASSQVAGVNEQFF
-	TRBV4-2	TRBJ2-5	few	TGTGCCAGCAGCCAAGATCCAGGGCCCCAAGAGACCCAGTACTTC	CASSQDPGPQETQYF
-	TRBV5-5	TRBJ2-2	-	TGTGCCAGCGGAGGGAGCTCAGACACCGGGGAGCTGTTTTTT	CASGGSSDTGELFF
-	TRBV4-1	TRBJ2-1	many	TGCGCCAGCAGCCAAGGGACAGTCTCCTACAATGAGCAGTTCTTC	CASSQGTVSYNEQFF
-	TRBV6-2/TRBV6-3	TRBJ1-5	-	TGTGCCAGCAGTTACTTACAGGTGGACCAGCCCCAGCATTTT	CASSYLQVDQPQHF
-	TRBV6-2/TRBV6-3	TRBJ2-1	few	TGTGCCAGCACCTTGTCGAGCCACCCCTACAATGAGCAGTTCTTC	CASTLSSHPYNEQFF
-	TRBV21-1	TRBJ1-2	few	TGTGCCAGCAGCAAACGCGGCGGCTACACCTTC	CASSKRGGYTF
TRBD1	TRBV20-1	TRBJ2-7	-	TGCAGTGCTAGAGTAAACAGGGGGCCGCACGAGCAGTACTTC	CSARVNRGPHEQYF
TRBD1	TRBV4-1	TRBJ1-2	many	TGCGCCAGCAGCCCCGACAGGGGGTACGACTATGGCTACACCTTC	CASSPDRGYDYGYTF
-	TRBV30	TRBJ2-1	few	TGTGCCTGGAGTGTACTCTACAATGAGCAGTTCTTC	CAWSVLYNEQFF
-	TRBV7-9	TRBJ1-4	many	TGTGCCACCCGGACGGGCATGGAAAAACTGTTTTTT	CATRTGMEKLFF
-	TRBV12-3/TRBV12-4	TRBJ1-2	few	TGTGCCAGCAGACACAGTAATCAGGAATATGGCTACACCTTC	CASRHSNQEYGYTF
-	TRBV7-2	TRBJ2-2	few	TGTGCCAGCAGTTGGTCGGCGGCCCTGTTTTTT	CASSWSAALFF
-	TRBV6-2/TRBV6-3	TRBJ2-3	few	TGTGCCAGCAGTTACTCGGTGCATTCCCCCCTATCGCAGTATTTT	CASSYSVHSPLSQYF
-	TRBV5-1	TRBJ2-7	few	TGCGCCAGCAGCTGGGCGTCGGGGGGCTTTGCCTACGAGCAGTACTTC	CASSWASGGFAYEQYF
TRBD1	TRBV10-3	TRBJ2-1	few	TGTGCCATCAGTGACCGGGACAGGGGAAATGAGCAGTTCTTC	CAISDRDRGNEQFF
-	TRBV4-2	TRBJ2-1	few	TGTGCCAGCACCTACCGTGGGGAGGCCTACAATGAGCAGTTCTTC	CASTYRGEAYNEQFF
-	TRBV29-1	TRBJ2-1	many	TGCAGTGCCGAGTTCCGGGACAATGAGCAGTTCTTC	CSAEFRDNEQFF
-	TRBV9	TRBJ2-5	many	TGTGCCAGCAGCGTAGACGGAGCTTCAGGGGAGACCCAGTACTTC	CASSVDGASGETQYF
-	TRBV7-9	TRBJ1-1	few	TGTGCCAGCAGCTCCCGGCAGGGCACGAACACTGAAGCTTTCTTT	CASSSRQGTNTEAFF
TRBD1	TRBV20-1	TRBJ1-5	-	TGCAGTGCCCGCGGACAGGAGCCAGGCAGAACTAGCAATCAGCCCCAGCATTTT	CSARGQEPGRTSNQPQHF
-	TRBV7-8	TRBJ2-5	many	TGTGCCAGCAGCTTAGGCAGGGGTGTCGGTGAGACCCAGTACTTC	CASSLGRGVGETQYF
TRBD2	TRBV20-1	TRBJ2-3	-	TGCAGTGCTCCCTGCGGGGGGAGGGGAGATACGCAGTATTTT	CSAPCGGRGDTQYF
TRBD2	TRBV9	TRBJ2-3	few	TGTGCCAGCAGCTCTCAACTAGCGGGGGCCACAGATACGCAGTATTTT	CASSSQLAGATDTQYF
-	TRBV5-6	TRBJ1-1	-	TGTGCCAGCAGCTTACTTGAAGACGGAATGAACACTGAAGCTTTCTTT	CASSLLEDGMNTEAFF
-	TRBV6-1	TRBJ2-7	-	TGTGCCAGCAGTGAAGCCCGGTGGACGGCCGTCTACGAGCAGTACTTC	CASSEARWTAVYEQYF
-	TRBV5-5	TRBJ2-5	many	TGTGCCAGCAGCTTACGACCGGTGGAGGAGAGAGAGACCCAGTACTTC	CASSLRPVEERETQYF
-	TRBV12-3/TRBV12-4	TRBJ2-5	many	TGTGCCAGCAGGATAACAGAGACCCAGTACTTC	CASRITETQYF
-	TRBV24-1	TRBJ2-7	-	TGTGCCACCAGGGGCGAGCAGTACTTC	CATRGEQYF
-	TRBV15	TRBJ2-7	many	TGTGCCACCAGCTTGTCAGTCTCCTACGAGCAGTACTTC	CATSLSVSYEQYF
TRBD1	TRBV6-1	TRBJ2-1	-	TGTGCCAGCAGTTCCAGACAGGGGAATGAGCAGTTCTTC	CASSSRQGNEQFF
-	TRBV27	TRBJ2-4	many	TGTGCCACCAAGGGACCCCGGGGCAAAAACATTCAGTACTTC	CATKGPRGKNIQYF
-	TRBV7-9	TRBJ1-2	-	TGTGCCAGCAGCTTAGCAGGGGCCTATGGCTACACCTTC	CASSLAGAYGYTF
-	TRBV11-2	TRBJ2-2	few	TGTGCCAGCAGCTTAGTATCCGGCGGGGAGCTGTTTTTT	CASSLVSGGELFF
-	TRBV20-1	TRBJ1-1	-	TGCAGTGCTAGTATTCGGGGGGAGGGCACTGAAGCTTTCTTT	CSASIRGEGTEAFF